The clone carrying this T cell receptor (beta chain) was found a few times. The target antigen is unknown. The data are from a study of T-cell memory formation after mild COVID-19. About the research overall: The TCR clusters were mostly specific to one donor. General study results and limits: Second-wave clones that peaked on day 37 lacked confirmed SARS-CoV-2 specificity.

One entry per CDR3 protein, called by TCRdb with MiXCR from the 5' RACE reads. Of around 440,000 distinct CDR3 sequences detected, 15% to 20% appear once; the ten largest clones hold 10% to 15%. CDR1 is SGHDT and CDR2 is YYEEEE in the germline V gene. Trimming left V 3 bases short and J 5 bases short, with 9 bases between. This CDR3 has 12 amino acids. Sequenced sample: PBMCs or a T cell subset sorted from them (not recorded which). The chain combines TRBV5-6 with TRBJ2-7; D not resolved. This receptor was obtained from an adult woman who had mild COVID-19 (a few samples of this study predate the infection). Cell type and time point are not known. The CDR3 reads CASSSIIDEQYF. The CDR3 region has the DNA TGTGCCAGCAGCTCAATAATCGACGAGCAGTACTTC. Full variable domain (rest looked up from reference TRBV5-6 and TRBJ2-7): DAGVTQSPTHLIKTRGQQVTLRCSPKSGHDTVSWYQQALGQGPQFIFQYYEEEERQRGNFPDRFSGHQFPNYSSELNVNALLLGDSALYLCASSSIIDEQYFGPGTRLTVT.